These T cell receptor beta chains were read from a single sample in a study of T cells after posttransplantation cyclophosphamide. Using immunoSEQ multiplex PCR, the repertoire was profiled, and TCRdb retains in-frame clones only, with some absent. The sample holds more than 15,000 clones, 94% seen once. Sample: naive CD4+ T cells sorted from blood. These receptors were obtained from a woman aged 45-65 years in good health and a related stem cell transplant donor. The CDR3 runs from the conserved cysteine through the conserved F or W. Fields, in order: J gene, V gene, clone size, D gene, CDR3 DNA, CDR3 protein. A D gene is named only where the DNA matches it firmly. Part of the rows lack a size; the others show once, few, many or a class for expanded clones.

TRBJ2-3 | TRBV6-5 | . | TRBD1 | TGTGCCAGCAGTTACTCCCGGACAGGTAGCACAGATACGCAGTATTTT | CASSYSRTGSTDTQYF
TRBJ2-7 | TRBV25-1 | . | TRBD1 | TGTGCCAGCACCCAGGGGATAGGGGGCTTAGGCGAGCAGTGCTTC | CASTQGIGGLGEQCF
TRBJ2-7 | TRBV7-9 | . | . | TGTGCCAGCAGCTTAGAGGGGGTACCCTACGAGCAGTACTTC | CASSLEGVPYEQYF
TRBJ2-3 | TRBV2 | . | TRBD2 | TGTGCCAGCACACTAGCGGGTTTTGATACGCAGTATTTT | CASTLAGFDTQYF
TRBJ1-2 | TRBV25-1 | . | TRBD1 | TGTGCCAGCAGTGACCCCGGACAGGGGGCTCAGAACTATGGCTACACCTTC | CASSDPGQGAQNYGYTF
TRBJ1-2 | TRBV28 | . | . | TGTGCCAGCAGCGACAGAATCTATGGCTACACCTTC | CASSDRIYGYTF
TRBJ2-7 | TRBV28 | . | TRBD2 | TGTGCCAGCACTGTTCTTCCGGGACTAGCCGAGCAGTACTTC | CASTVLPGLAEQYF
TRBJ1-1 | TRBV7-8 | . | . | TGTGCCAGCAGCTTAGAGAGGATGGTACTCACTGAAGCTTTCTTT | CASSLERMVLTEAFF
TRBJ2-1 | TRBV9 | . | TRBD2 | TGTGCCAGCAGCGAAATACTAGCGGGAGGGAATGAGCAGTTCTTC | CASSEILAGGNEQFF
TRBJ2-5 | TRBV6-1 | once | TRBD2 | TGTGCCAGCAGGGGGGAGGGGGAGACCCAGTACTTC | CASRGEGETQYF
TRBJ2-7 | TRBV6-5 | once | . | TGTGCCAGCCGGTGGTCCTACGAGCAGTACTTC | CASRWSYEQYF
TRBJ1-1 | TRBV27 | . | TRBD1 | TGTGCCAGCAGTCTTCGACAGGGCAACACTGAAGCTTTCTTT | CASSLRQGNTEAFF
TRBJ1-1 | TRBV5-1 | . | TRBD1 | TGCGCCAGCAGCTTGTTTCAGGGGGGGAACACTGAAGCTTTCTTT | CASSLFQGGNTEAFF